This T cell receptor (beta chain) was observed in a study of blood T cell repertoires in COVID-19. Study overall: There were acute and convalescent COVID-19 samples, and they came from the United States, Italy and Spain. Sources were T cells, B-cell-depleted T cells, or PBMCs; the material itself was cDNA or gDNA.

In the authors' methods: Counts of nucleated cells, estimated from reference gene primer amplification, were obtained. Sequencing used immunoSEQ multiplex PCR; TCRdb keeps in-frame clones, though not all of them. V, J and clone size reflect that table, while D and trimming were determined from the DNA. The sample lists tens of thousands of clones, around 87% occurring once. The V and J ends lost 5 bases and 5 bases, in that order; junction bases with no gene match: 11. Germline V lookup: CDR1 SEHNR, CDR2 FQNEAQ (reference sequence). This CDR3 contains 16 residues. This chain connects TRBV7-9 to TRBJ2-5; 10 positions agree with TRBD2. Specimen: peripheral blood. This clonotype was sampled from a human donor in a cohort sampled during active COVID-19. CDR3 DNA: TGTGCCAGCAGCCCGGGACTAGCGAGGCTTTGGGAGACCCAGTACTTC. It translates to CASSPGLARLWETQYF.